This T cell receptor (beta chain) is drawn from a study of blood T cell repertoires in COVID-19. Methods used by the authors: The assay estimated nucleated cells by amplifying reference gene primers. TCRdb keeps only in-frame clones here, not all; method: immunoSEQ multiplex PCR. V, J and clone size are taken as reported in that table, and D and trimming were inferred from the DNA itself. The sample contains 180,000 or so clones, 70% to 90% of which appear only once. The CDR3 spans 13 residues. Trimming took 4 bases from V and 4 from J, leaving 10 bases between them. Germline CDR1 reads LNHDA; CDR2 reads SQIVND (reference sequence).

V and J are TRBV19 and TRBJ1-1; D may be TRBD1 (6 bases). The receptor was isolated from a man between 18 and 29 years old with acute or convalescent COVID-19. Material for sequencing was peripheral blood. The chain's CDR3 is CASSNRDLTEAFF. CDR3 coding DNA: TGTGCCAGTAGTAACAGGGATCTCACTGAAGCTTTCTTT.